In its sample, the clone carrying this TCR beta chain was seen once. The data were taken from a study of blood T cell repertoires in COVID-19. Study information: The samples span acute and convalescent COVID-19 from the United States, Italy and Spain. T cells, B-cell-depleted T cells, or PBMCs provided the cDNA or gDNA that served as material.

A Seattle source enrolled patients during active infection and followed them longitudinally. Trimming took 4 bases from V and 6 from J, leaving 11 bases between them. The CDR3 runs 12 residues. Germline-derived CDR1 and CDR2 are SGHNT and YYREEE (reference sequence). As processed by the authors: Amplification of reference gene primers provided the estimated nucleated cell counts. Produced via immunoSEQ multiplex PCR; TCRdb's table is partial and in-frame only. From that table come the V and J calls and clone size; the DNA was used to work out D and trimming. Of approximately 150,000 clones listed, 93% were seen once; the top ten hold less than 2%.

The sequenced sample consisted of peripheral blood. This TCR derives from a woman aged 55-69 years with COVID-19, enrolled during active disease. J is TRBJ2-7 and V is TRBV5-4; D possibly corresponds to TRBD2 (5 bases). The CDR3 nucleotides are TGTGCCAGCAGCCAGAGGGATCTCGAGCAGTACTTC. It encodes CASSQRDLEQYF.